This T cell receptor (beta chain) was observed in a study of cytomegalovirus exposure and HLA in healthy donors. The germline CDR1 and CDR2 sequences are SGHAT and FQNNGV. The CDR3 totals 15 residues. After removal of 0 bases from V and 5 bases from J, the junction contained 6 bases not matched to a gene. PCR primers comprised 60 Vbeta and 13 Jbeta primers. Profiled with immunoSEQ multiplex PCR; TCRdb holds only in-frame clones, not every one. The sample has 150,000 to 200,000 clones, 78% seen once. The receptor's source is a woman between 25 and 40 years old in good health and CMV-seropositive. The rearrangement joins TRBV11-2 to TRBJ2-5, with 7 bases matching TRBD2. Sequencing was carried out using PBMCs. CDR3 coding DNA: TGTGCCAGCAGCTTAGACAGCGCCGGGGGGGAGACCCAGTACTTC. Translating it yields CASSLDSAGGETQYF.